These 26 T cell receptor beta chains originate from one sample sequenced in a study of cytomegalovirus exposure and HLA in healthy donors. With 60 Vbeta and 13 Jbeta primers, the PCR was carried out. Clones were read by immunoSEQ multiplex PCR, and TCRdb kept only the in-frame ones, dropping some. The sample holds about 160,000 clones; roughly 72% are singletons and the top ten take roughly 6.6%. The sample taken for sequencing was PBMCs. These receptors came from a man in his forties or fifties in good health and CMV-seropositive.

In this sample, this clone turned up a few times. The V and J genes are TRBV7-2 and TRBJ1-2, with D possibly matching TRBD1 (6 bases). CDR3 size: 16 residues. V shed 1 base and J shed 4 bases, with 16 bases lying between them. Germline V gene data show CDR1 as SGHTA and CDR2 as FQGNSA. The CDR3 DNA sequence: TGTGCCAGCAGCTTAGATCAGGGGCAGTTTCTCTATGGCTACACCTTC. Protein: CASSLDQGQFLYGYTF.

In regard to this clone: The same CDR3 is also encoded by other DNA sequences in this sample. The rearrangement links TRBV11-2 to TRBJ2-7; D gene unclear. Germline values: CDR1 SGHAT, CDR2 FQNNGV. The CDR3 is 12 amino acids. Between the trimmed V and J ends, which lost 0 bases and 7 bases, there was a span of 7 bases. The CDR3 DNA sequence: TGTGCCAGCAGCTTAGACAGGTTTGAGCAGTACTTC. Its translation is CASSLDRFEQYF.

This CDR3 is CASSSGDTDTQYF. CDR3 nucleotides: TGTGCCAGCAGCTCCGGTGACACAGATACGCAGTATTTT. The chain joins TRBV27 to TRBJ2-3; D gene unclear. This CDR3 has 13 amino acids. Germline values: CDR1 MNHEY, CDR2 SMNVEV (reference sequence). With 6 bases removed from V and 2 bases from J, the gap between germline ends came to 9 bases.

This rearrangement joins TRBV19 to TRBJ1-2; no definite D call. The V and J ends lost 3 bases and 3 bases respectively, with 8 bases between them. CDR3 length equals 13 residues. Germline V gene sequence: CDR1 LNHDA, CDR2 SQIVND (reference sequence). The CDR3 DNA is TGTGCCAGTAGTATGGAGTTCGACTATGGCTACACCTTC. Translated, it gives CASSMEFDYGYTF.

The chain's CDR3 is CASVSGPTNEKLFF. CDR3 nucleotides: TGTGCCAGCGTGTCAGGGCCGACTAATGAAAAACTGTTTTTT. V gene TRBV2 combines with J gene TRBJ1-4; D perhaps matches TRBD1 (5 bases). V gave up 8 bases and J gave up 2 bases, with 12 bases separating them. CDR3 length: 14 amino acids. Germline assignment: CDR1 SNHLY and CDR2 FYNNEI.

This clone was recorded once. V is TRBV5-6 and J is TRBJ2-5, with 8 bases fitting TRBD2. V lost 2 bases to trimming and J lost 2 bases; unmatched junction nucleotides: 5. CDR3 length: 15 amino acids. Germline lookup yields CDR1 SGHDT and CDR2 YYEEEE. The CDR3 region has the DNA TGTGCCAGCAGCTTTAGCGGGGTTAAGCAAGAGACCCAGTACTTC. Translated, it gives CASSFSGVKQETQYF.

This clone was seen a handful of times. CDR3 residues: CASSPVAPGAGNYGYTF. For the CDR3, the DNA is TGTGCCAGCTCACCAGTGGCCCCAGGGGCGGGTAACTATGGCTACACCTTC. This chain links TRBV18 with TRBJ1-2; D is possibly TRBD1 (6 bases). From germline, CDR1 is KGHSH and CDR2 LQKENI. This CDR3 spans 17 amino acids. Deletions cut 2 bases from V and 1 base from J, with 17 bases between.

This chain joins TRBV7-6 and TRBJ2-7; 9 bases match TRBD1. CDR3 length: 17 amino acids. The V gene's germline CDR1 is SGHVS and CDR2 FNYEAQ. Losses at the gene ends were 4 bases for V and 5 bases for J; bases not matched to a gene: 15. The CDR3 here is CASSSSIRDRVIDEQYF. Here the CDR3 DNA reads TGTGCCAGCAGCTCTAGTATTAGGGACAGGGTAATCGACGAGCAGTACTTC.

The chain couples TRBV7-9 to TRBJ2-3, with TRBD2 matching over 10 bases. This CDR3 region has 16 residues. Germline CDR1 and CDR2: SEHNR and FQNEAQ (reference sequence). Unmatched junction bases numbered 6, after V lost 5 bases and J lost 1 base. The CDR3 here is CASSPWTSGGTDTQYF. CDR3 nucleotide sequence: TGTGCCAGCAGCCCGTGGACTAGCGGAGGCACAGATACGCAGTATTTT.

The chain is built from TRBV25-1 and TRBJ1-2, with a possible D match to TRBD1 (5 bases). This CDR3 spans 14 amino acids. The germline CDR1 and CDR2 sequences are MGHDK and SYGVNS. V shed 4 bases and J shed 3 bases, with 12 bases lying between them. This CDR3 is CASSATGDHYGYTF. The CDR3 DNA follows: TGTGCCAGCAGTGCAACGGGGGACCACTATGGCTACACCTTC.

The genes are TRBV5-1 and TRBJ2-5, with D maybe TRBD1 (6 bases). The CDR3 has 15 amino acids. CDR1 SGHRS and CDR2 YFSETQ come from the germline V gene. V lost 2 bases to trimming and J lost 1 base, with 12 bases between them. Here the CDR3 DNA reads TGCGCCAGCAGCTTCACAGGGAATCCCCAAGAGACCCAGTACTTC. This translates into CASSFTGNPQETQYF.

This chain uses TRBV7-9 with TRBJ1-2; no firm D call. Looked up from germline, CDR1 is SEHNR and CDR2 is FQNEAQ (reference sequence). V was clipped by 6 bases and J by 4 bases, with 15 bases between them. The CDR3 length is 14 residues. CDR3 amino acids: CASRFPGPIYGYTF. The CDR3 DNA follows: TGTGCCAGCAGATTCCCTGGGCCGATCTATGGCTACACCTTC. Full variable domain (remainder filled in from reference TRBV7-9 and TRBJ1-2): DTGVSQNPRHKITKRGQNVTFRCDPISEHNRLYWYRQTLGQGPEFLTYFQNEAQLEKSRLLSDRFSAERPKGSFSTLEIQRTEQGDSAMYLCASRFPGPIYGYTFGSGTRLTVV.

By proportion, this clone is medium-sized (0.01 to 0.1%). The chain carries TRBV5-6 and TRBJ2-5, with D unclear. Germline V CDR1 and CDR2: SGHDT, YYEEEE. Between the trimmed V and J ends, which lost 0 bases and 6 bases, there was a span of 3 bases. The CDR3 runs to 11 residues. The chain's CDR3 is CASSLGKTQYF. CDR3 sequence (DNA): TGTGCCAGCAGCTTGGGTAAGACCCAGTACTTC. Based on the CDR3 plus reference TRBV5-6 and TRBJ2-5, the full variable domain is DAGVTQSPTHLIKTRGQQVTLRCSPKSGHDTVSWYQQALGQGPQFIFQYYEEEERQRGNFPDRFSGHQFPNYSSELNVNALLLGDSALYLCASSLGKTQYFGPGTRLLVL.

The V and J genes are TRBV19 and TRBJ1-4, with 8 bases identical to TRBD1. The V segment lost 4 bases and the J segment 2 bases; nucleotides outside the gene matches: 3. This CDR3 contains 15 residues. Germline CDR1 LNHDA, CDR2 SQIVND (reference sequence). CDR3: CASSTWTGTNEKLFF. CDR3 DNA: TGTGCCAGTAGTACCTGGACAGGGACTAATGAAAAACTGTTTTTT.

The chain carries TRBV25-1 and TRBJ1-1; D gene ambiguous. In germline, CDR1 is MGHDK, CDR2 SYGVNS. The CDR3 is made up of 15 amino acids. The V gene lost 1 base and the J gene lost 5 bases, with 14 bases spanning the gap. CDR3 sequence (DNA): TGTGCCAGCAGTGAATCGGAGGGTCCGGGGACTGAAGCTTTCTTT. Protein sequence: CASSESEGPGTEAFF. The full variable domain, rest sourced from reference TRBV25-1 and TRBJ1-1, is EADIYQTPRYLVIGTGKKITLECSQTMGHDKMYWYQQDPGMELHLIHYSYGVNSTEKGDLSSESTVSRIRTEHFPLTLESARPSHTSQYLCASSESEGPGTEAFFGQGTRLTVV.

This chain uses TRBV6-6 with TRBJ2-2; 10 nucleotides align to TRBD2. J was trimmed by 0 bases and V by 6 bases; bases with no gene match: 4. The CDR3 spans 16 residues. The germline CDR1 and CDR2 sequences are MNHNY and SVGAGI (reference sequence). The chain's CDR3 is CASRHLAGANTGELFF. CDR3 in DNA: TGTGCCAGCAGGCATCTAGCGGGAGCGAACACCGGGGAGCTGTTTTTT.

CDR3 sequence reads: CAWSSGQPNQPQHF. The CDR3 nucleotides read TGTGCCTGGAGTTCCGGACAGCCCAATCAGCCCCAGCATTTT. V and J are TRBV30 and TRBJ1-5, with D maybe TRBD1 (6 bases). The CDR3 length is 14 residues. Germline CDR1 and CDR2: GTSNPN and SVGIG (reference sequence). V was trimmed by 2 bases and J by 3 bases, leaving 11 bases between them.

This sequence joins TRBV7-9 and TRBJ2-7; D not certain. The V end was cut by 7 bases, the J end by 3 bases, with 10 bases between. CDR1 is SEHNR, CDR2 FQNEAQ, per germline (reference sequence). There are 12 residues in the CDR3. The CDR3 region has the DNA TGTGCCAGCAACTCGGTCGGCTACGAGCAGTACTTC. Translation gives CASNSVGYEQYF.

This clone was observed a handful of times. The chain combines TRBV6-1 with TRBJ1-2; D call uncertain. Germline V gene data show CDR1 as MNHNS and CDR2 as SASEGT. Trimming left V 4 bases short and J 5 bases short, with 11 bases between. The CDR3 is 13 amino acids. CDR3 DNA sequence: TGTGCCAGCAGTGGATCATTGAGGTATGGCTACACCTTC. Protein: CASSGSLRYGYTF.

CDR3 sequence reads: CASSQGQANTEAFF. For the CDR3, the DNA is TGTGCCAGCTCACAGGGACAGGCGAACACTGAAGCTTTCTTT. This chain joins TRBV18 and TRBJ1-1; 8 bases agree with TRBD1. The germline V gene encodes CDR1 KGHSH and CDR2 LQKENI. The trim removed 4 bases at V and 1 base at J, leaving 2 bases unmatched. The CDR3 is 14 amino acids. Based on the CDR3 plus reference TRBV18 and TRBJ1-1, the full variable domain is NAGVMQNPRHLVRRRGQEARLRCSPMKGHSHVYWYRQLPEEGLKFMVYLQKENIIDESGMPKERFSAEFPKEGPSILRIQQVVRGDSAAYFCASSQGQANTEAFFGQGTRLTVV.

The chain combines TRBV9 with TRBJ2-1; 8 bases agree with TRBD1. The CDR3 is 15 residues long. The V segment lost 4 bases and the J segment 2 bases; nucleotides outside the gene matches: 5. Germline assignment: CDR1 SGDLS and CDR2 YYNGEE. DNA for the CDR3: TGTGCCAGCAGCCCAGGACAGGGTGCCTACAATGAGCAGTTCTTC. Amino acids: CASSPGQGAYNEQFF.

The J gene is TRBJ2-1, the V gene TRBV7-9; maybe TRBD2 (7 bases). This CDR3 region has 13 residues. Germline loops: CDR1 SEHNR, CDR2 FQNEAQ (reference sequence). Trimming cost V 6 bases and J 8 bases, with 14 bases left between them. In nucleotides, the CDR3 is TGTGCCAGCAGAAAAAAGGGGGGGGATGAGCAGTTCTTC. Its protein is CASRKKGGDEQFF.

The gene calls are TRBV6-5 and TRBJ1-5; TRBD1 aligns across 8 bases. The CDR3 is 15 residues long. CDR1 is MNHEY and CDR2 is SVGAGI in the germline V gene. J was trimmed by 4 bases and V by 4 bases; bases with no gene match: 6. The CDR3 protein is CASSSPRTGNQPQHF. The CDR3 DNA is TGTGCCAGCAGTTCCCCCCGGACAGGGAATCAGCCCCAGCATTTT.

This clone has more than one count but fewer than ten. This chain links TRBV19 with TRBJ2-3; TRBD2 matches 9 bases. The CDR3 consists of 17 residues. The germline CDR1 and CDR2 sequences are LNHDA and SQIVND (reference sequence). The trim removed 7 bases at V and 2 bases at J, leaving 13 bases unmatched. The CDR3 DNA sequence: TGTGCCAGTAACCCTGGGGTTAGCGGGGGATTCACAGATACGCAGTATTTT. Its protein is CASNPGVSGGFTDTQYF.

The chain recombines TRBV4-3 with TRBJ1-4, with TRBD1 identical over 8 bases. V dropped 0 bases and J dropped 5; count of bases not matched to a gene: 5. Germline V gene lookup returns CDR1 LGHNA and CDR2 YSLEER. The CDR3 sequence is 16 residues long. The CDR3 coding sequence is TGCGCCAGCAGCCAAGATGCAAGGACAGGGAATGAAAAACTGTTTTTT. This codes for CASSQDARTGNEKLFF.

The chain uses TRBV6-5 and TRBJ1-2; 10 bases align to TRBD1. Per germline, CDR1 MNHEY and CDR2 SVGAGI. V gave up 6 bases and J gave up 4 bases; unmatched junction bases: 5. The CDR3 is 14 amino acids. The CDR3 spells CASRGTGATYGYTF. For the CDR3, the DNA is TGTGCCAGCAGGGGGACAGGGGCCACCTATGGCTACACCTTC.